This T cell receptor beta chain was profiled in a study of shared clonotypes between healthy human individuals. Assay used: immunoSEQ multiplex PCR; TCRdb lists only in-frame clones, some missing. The table has around 1.5 million clones, approximately 98% seen once. The clonotype was recovered from a man aged 25 to 40 in good health. The specimen was naive CD4+ T cells sorted from blood. As to subset: CD45RA+ positively selected.

The CDR3 spells CASSFSPSGRAYEQFF. As DNA, the CDR3 is TGCGCCAGCAGCTTTTCTCCTAGCGGGAGGGCGTATGAGCAGTTCTTC. The chain couples TRBV5-1 to TRBJ2-1; the match to TRBD2 covers 12 bases. J was trimmed by 8 bases and V by 2 bases; bases with no gene match: 8. This CDR3 spans 16 amino acids. Germline CDR1 SGHRS, CDR2 YFSETQ.